Described below is a single T cell receptor (beta chain) sequence and its context. These data come from a study of shared clonotypes between healthy human individuals. The study ran the assay at deep level. In the original workflow: Junction-only immunoSEQ sequences carried no quality scores, so filtering differed. Assay: immunoSEQ multiplex PCR; the TCRdb copy retains only in-frame clones and omits some. The D gene and trimming were derived from the DNA, and the V and J assignments and clone size from that table. Of some 1.5 million clones in the sample, 98% were seen once. Trimming left V 1 base short and J 0 bases short, with 13 bases between. The CDR3 spans 17 residues. Germline-derived CDR1 and CDR2 are MGHRA and YSYEKL.

The sequencing input was naive CD4+ T cells sorted from blood. Regarding subset: CD45RA+ positively selected. V is TRBV4-1 and J is TRBJ2-1; a possible D gene is TRBD1 (6 bases). The origin of this receptor is a man aged 30 to 39 in good health. The CDR3 DNA reads as TGCGCCAGCAGCCAAGCCTTCCGGGACATCTCCTACAATGAGCAGTTCTTC. Residues: CASSQAFRDISYNEQFF.